This T cell receptor (beta chain) emerged from a study of shared clonotypes between healthy human individuals. Study-wide context: Each donor had three CD4 naive, three CD4 memory, two CD8 naive and one CD8 memory plate.

Positive CCR7 selection of CD45RO-negative cells yielded the naive CD8 cells, and terminally differentiated effector memory CD45RA+ cells were excluded. Findings of the study overall: Sample collection involved blood only; tissue repertoires are likely different.

J was trimmed by 5 bases and V by 6 bases; bases with no gene match: 10. The CDR3 sequence is 15 residues long. CDR1 SGHVS and CDR2 FNYEAQ come from the germline V gene. It was roughly 190 ng DNA, 31,000 or so T cell genomes, that sorted-subset replicate PCRs used. Sequencing was performed with immunoSEQ multiplex PCR; in TCRdb, only in-frame clones are kept and a portion is missing. The sample has about 2.2 million clones; just under 95% are singletons. Regarding this clone: Its cognate antigen is unknown.

Sample: naive CD8+ T cells from PBMCs. The chain combines TRBV7-6 with TRBJ2-5, with TRBD2 matching 9 bases. The sequence was obtained from a man aged 18 to 29 in good health. Some clones in this sample may be carry-over from other donors' samples. The CDR3 nucleotides are TGTGCCAGCAGTAGTGCGGCGGGAGGGCCGGAGACCCAGTACTTC. It specifies CASSSAAGGPETQYF.